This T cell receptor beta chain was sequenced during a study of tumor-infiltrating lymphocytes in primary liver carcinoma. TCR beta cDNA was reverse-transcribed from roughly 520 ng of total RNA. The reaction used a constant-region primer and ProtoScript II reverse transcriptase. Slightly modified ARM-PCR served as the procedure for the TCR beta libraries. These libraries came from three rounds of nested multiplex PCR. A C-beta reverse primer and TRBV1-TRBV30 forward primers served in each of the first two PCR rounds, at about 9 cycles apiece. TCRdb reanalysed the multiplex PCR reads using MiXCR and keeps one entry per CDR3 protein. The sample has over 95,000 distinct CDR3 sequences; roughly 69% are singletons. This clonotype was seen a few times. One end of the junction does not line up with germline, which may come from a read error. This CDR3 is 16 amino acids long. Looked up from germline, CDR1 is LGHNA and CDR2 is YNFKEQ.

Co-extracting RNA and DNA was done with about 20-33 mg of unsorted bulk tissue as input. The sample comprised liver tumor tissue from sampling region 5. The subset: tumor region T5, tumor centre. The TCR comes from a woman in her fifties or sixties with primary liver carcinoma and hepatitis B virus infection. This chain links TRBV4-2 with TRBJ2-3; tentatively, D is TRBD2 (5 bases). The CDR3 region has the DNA TGTGCCAGCAACCAAGATCGGGGTAGCAGGACAGATACGCAGTATTTT. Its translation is CASNQDRGSRTDTQYF.